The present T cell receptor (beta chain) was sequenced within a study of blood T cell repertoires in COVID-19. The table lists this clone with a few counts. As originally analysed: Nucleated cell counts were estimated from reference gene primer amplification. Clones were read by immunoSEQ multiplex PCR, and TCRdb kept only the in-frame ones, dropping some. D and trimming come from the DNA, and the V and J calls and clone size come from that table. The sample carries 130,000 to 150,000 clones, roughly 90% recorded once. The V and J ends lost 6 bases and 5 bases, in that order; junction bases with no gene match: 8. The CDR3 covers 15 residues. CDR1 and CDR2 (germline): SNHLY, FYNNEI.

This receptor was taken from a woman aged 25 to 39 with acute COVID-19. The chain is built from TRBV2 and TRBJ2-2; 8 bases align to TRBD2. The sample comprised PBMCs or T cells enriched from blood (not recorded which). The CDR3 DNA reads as TGTGCCAGCAGCCGCGTGGCGGGGGGTACCGGGGAGCTGTTTTTT. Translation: CASSRVAGGTGELFF.